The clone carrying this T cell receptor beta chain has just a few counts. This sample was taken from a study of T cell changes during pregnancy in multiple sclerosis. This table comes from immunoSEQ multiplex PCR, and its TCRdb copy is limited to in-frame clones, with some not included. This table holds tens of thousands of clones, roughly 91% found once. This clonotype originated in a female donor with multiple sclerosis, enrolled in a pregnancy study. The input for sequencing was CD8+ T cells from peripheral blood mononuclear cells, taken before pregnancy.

CDR3 residues: CASTDRVSPGELFF. CDR3 nucleotides: TGTGCCAGTACGGACAGGGTTTCGCCCGGGGAGCTGTTTTTT. V and J are TRBV19 and TRBJ2-2; 8 bases line up with TRBD1. CDR3 length: 14 residues. Trimming removed 7 bases from V and 6 bases from J; junction bases left unmatched: 7. Germline CDR1 LNHDA, CDR2 SQIVND (reference sequence).